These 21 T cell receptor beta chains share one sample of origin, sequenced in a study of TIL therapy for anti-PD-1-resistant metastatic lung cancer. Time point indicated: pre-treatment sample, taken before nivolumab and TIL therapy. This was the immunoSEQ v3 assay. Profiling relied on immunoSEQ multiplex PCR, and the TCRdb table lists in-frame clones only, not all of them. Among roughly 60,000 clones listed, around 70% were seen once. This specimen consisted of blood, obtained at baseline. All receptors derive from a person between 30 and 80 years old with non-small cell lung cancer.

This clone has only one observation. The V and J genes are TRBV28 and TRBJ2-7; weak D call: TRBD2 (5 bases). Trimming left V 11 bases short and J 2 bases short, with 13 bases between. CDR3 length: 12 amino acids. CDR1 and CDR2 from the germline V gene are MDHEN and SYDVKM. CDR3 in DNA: TGTGCCGGGAGTGCTTCTACCTACGAGCAGTACTTC. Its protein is CAGSASTYEQYF.

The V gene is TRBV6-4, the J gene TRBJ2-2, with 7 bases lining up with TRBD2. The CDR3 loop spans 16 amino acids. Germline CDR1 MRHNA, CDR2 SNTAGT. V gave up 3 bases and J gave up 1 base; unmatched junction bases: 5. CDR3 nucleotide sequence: TGTGCCAGCAGTGAGCAAGCGGGGTGGAACACCGGGGAGCTGTTTTTT. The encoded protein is CASSEQAGWNTGELFF.

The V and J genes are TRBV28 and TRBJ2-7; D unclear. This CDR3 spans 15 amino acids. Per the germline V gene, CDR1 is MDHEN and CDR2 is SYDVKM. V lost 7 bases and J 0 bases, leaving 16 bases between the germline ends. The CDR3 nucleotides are TGTGCCAGCACCTCGGCTGGCAGTATCTCCTACGAGCAGTACTTC. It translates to CASTSAGSISYEQYF.

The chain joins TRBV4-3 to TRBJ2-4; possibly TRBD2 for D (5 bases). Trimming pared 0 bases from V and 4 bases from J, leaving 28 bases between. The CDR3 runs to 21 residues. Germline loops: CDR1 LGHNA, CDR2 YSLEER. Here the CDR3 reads CASSQDHQLRGFKGRKNIQYF. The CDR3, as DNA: TGCGCCAGCAGCCAAGATCATCAACTTCGGGGTTTCAAGGGCAGGAAAAACATTCAGTACTTC.

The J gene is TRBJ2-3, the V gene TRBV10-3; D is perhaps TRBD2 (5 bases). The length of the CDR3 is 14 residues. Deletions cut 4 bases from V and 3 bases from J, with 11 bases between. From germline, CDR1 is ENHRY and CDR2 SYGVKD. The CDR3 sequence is CAISASTGTDTQYF. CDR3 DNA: TGTGCCATCAGTGCATCTACGGGAACAGATACGCAGTATTTT.

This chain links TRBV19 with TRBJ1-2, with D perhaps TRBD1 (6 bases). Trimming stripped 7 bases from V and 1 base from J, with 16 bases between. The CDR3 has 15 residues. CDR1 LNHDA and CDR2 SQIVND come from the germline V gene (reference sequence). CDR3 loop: CASTQSTGDNYGYTF. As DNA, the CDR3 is TGTGCCAGTACCCAGTCGACAGGAGATAACTATGGCTACACCTTC. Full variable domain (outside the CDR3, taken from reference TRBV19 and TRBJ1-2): DGGITQSPKYLFRKEGQNVTLSCEQNLNHDAMYWYRQDPGQGLRLIYYSQIVNDFQKGDIAEGYSVSREKKESFPLTVTSAQKNPTAFYLCASTQSTGDNYGYTFGSGTRLTVV.

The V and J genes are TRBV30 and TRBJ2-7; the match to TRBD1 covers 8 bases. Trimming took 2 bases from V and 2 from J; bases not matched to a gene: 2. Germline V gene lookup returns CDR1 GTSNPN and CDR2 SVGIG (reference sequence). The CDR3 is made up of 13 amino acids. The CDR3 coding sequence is TGTGCCTGGAGTTTGACAGGGGCCTACGAGCAGTACTTC. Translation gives CAWSLTGAYEQYF.

The chain's CDR3 is CASSIGTGLAGLLQGQFF. The CDR3 nucleotides read TGTGCCAGCAGCATAGGTACCGGACTAGCGGGACTCTTACAGGGGCAGTTCTTC. This chain connects TRBV11-2 to TRBJ2-1, with 12 bases matching TRBD2. Germline V CDR1 and CDR2: SGHAT, FQNNGV. Germline trimming cut 5 bases from V and 12 bases from J; bases unmatched to any gene: 20. The CDR3 loop spans 18 amino acids. The full variable domain, in which reference TRBV11-2 and TRBJ2-1 provide the parts outside the CDR3, is EAGVAQSPRYKIIEKRQSVAFWCNPISGHATLYWYQQILGQGPKLLIQFQNNGVVDDSQLPKDRFSAERLKGVDSTLKIQPAKLEDSAVYLCASSIGTGLAGLLQGQFFGPGTRLTVL.

Here the CDR3 reads CASSQDIWTVNQPQHF. DNA for the CDR3: TGCGCCAGCAGCCAAGATATCTGGACCGTAAATCAGCCCCAGCATTTT. The rearrangement uses TRBV4-3 and TRBJ1-5, with D unclear. Germline V lookup: CDR1 LGHNA, CDR2 YSLEER. The germline V and J ends were trimmed by 0 bases and 4 bases, with 13 bases remaining between them. The CDR3 has 16 amino acids.

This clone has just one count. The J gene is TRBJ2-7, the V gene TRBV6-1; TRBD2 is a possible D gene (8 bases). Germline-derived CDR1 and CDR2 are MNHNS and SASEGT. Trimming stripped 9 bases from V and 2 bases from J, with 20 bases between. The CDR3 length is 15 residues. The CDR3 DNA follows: TGTGCCAGTGGCCGGGAGGGGGCTGTCCCCTACGAGCAGTACTTC. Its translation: CASGREGAVPYEQYF.

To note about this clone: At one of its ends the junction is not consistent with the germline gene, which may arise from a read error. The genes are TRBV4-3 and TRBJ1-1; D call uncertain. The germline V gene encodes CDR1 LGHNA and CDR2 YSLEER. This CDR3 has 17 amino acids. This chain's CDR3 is CASSQTGLLTPPAEVFF. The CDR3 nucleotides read TGCGCCAGCAGCCAGACCGGGTTGCTAACCCCACCTGCTGAAGTTTTCTTT.

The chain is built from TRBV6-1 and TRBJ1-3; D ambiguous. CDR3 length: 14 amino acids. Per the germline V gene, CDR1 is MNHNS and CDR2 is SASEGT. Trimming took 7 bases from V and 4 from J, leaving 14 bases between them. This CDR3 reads CASILRVDGNTIYF. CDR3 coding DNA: TGTGCCAGCATCTTACGGGTAGACGGAAACACCATATATTTT.

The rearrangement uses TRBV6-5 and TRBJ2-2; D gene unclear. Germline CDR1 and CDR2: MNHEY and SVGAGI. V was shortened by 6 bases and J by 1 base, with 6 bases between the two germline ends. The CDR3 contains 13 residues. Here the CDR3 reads CASRPKNTGELFF. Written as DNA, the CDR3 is TGTGCCAGCAGGCCAAAGAACACCGGGGAGCTGTTTTTT.

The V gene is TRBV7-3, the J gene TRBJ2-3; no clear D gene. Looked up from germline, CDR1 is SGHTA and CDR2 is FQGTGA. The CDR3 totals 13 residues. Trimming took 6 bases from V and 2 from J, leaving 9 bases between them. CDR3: CASSLWNTDTQYF. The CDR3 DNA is TGTGCCAGCAGTCTATGGAACACAGATACGCAGTATTTT.

In nucleotides, the CDR3 is TGCGCCAGCAGCTTGCTCCCGAGCTCCTACGAGCAGTACTTC. The encoded protein is CASSLLPSSYEQYF. This rearrangement joins TRBV5-1 to TRBJ2-7; D not resolved. This CDR3 has 14 amino acids. Germline CDR1 reads SGHRS; CDR2 reads YFSETQ. V lost 1 base and J 0 bases, leaving 8 bases between the germline ends.

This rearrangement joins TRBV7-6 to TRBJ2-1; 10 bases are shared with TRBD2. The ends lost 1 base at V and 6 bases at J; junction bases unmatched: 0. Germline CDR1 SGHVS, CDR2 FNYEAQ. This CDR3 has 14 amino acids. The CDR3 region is CASSLGLAGNEQFF. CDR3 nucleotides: TGTGCCAGCAGCTTAGGACTAGCGGGCAATGAGCAGTTCTTC.

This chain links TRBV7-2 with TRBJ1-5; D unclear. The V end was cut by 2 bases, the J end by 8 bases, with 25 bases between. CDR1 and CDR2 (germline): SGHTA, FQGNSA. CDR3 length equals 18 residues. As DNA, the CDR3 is TGTGCCAGCAGCTTATCTCGGAGCAGAGCGGCGATGACGGAGCCCCAGCATTTT. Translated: CASSLSRSRAAMTEPQHF.

The CDR3 region has the DNA TGTGCCAGCAGTCCCCCCGGGGAGCGCGAGCATTTT. This encodes CASSPPGEREHF. This chain links TRBV28 with TRBJ1-5; D is uncertain. With 5 bases removed from V and 14 bases from J, the gap between germline ends came to 16 bases. This CDR3 comprises 12 residues. Germline assignment: CDR1 MDHEN and CDR2 SYDVKM.

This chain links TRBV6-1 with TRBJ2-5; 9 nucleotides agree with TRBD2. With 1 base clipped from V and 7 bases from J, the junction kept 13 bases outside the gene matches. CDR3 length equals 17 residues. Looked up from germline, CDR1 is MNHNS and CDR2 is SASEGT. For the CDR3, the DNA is TGTGCCAGCAGTGAAGGGCTAGCGGGGCGCGGGTTTCCGACCCAGTACTTC. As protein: CASSEGLAGRGFPTQYF.

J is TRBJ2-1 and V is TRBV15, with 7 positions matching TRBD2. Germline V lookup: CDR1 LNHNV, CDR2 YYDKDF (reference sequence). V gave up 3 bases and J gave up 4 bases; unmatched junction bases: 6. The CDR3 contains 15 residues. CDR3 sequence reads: CATSRRRESYNEQFF. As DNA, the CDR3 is TGTGCCACCAGCAGGAGGCGGGAGAGTTACAATGAGCAGTTCTTC.

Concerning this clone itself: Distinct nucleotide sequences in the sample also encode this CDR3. CDR3 sequence (DNA): TGTGCCAGCAGCTTGGATCGGGGAGCGGGGGCCAACGTCCTGACTTTC. The encoded protein is CASSLDRGAGANVLTF. The gene calls are TRBV5-4 and TRBJ2-6; tentatively, D is TRBD2 (5 bases). The CDR3 is 16 amino acids. Looked up from germline, CDR1 is SGHNT and CDR2 is YYREEE (reference sequence). The ends were cut back, 0 bases at V and 4 bases at J, with 11 bases in the middle.